Listed below are T cell receptor beta chains from one sample, sequenced in a study of PD-1 blockade in classical Hodgkin lymphoma. Sequenced by immunoSEQ multiplex PCR; TCRdb stores in-frame clones only, minus some. Altogether 35,000 to 50,000 clones are present, approximately 70% being singletons, with the ten largest covering 2.5% to 3.5%. Source: peripheral blood mononuclear cells (PBMCs), taken before the second cycle of nivolumab. These receptors were taken from a human donor with classical Hodgkin lymphoma. Both conserved end residues are part of each CDR3. D genes are given only for firm matches. Size tells how often a clone was seen (once, few, many) or the class of an expanded clone, and some rows leave it out.

v_call	d_call	clone_size	j_call	cdr3_aa	cdr3_nt
TRBV19	-	-	TRBJ2-5	CASSMAGARETQYF	TGTGCCAGTAGTATGGCCGGGGCTCGGGAGACCCAGTACTTC
TRBV7-9	-	-	TRBJ2-7	CASSLSGQTYEQYF	TGTGCCAGCAGCTTATCCGGCCAGACCTACGAGCAGTACTTC
TRBV10-3	-	-	TRBJ1-5	CAISDRAGRGDQPQHF	TGTGCCATCAGTGATAGGGCAGGGAGGGGGGATCAGCCCCAGCATTTT
TRBV12-5	-	-	TRBJ2-5	CASGPSRYMASLTQYF	TGTGCTAGTGGTCCCTCCCGATACATGGCGAGTTTGACCCAGTACTTC
TRBV21-1	-	few	TRBJ2-7	CASSKGMDPGAHEQYF	TGTGCCAGCAGCAAAGGAATGGACCCTGGCGCCCACGAGCAGTACTTC
TRBV4-3	-	large	TRBJ1-1	CASSQTGNTEAFF	TGCGCCAGCAGCCAGACAGGGAACACTGAAGCTTTCTTT
TRBV5-6	-	-	TRBJ1-2	CASHLDSGTFYTF	TGTGCCAGCCATCTAGACAGCGGAACCTTCTACACCTTC
TRBV27	-	-	TRBJ2-3	CASSTKSTDTQYF	TGTGCCAGCAGCACTAAATCCACAGATACGCAGTATTTT
TRBV28	-	-	TRBJ1-1	CASSFPPGVAFF	TGTGCCAGCAGTTTTCCCCCCGGGGTAGCTTTCTTT
TRBV28	-	few	TRBJ1-1	CASSQIQEAPTEAFF	TGTGCCAGCAGCCAAATTCAGGAGGCCCCGACTGAAGCTTTCTTT
TRBV9	TRBD2	-	TRBJ2-2	CASSVRTSGVSSNTGELFF	TGTGCCAGCAGCGTTAGGACTAGCGGGGTGTCCTCGAACACCGGGGAGCTGTTTTTT
TRBV5-1	TRBD1	-	TRBJ1-2	CASRELSGGQGYTF	TGCGCCAGCAGAGAGCTCTCAGGGGGCCAAGGCTACACCTTC
TRBV7-2	-	-	TRBJ2-2	CASSLLSGVGTGELFF	TGTGCCAGCAGCTTATTGTCAGGGGTGGGCACCGGGGAGCTGTTTTTT
TRBV28	-	few	TRBJ2-2	CASNRNRPNTGELFF	TGTGCCAGCAATCGCAACAGGCCAAACACCGGGGAGCTGTTTTTT
TRBV9	-	-	TRBJ1-1	CASSATQGRGTEAFF	TGTGCCAGCAGCGCGACTCAGGGACGGGGCACTGAAGCTTTCTTT
TRBV4-3	-	-	TRBJ1-5	CASSQVPGANQPQHF	TGCGCCAGCAGCCAAGTACCAGGGGCGAATCAGCCCCAGCATTTT
TRBV6-6	-	-	TRBJ2-7	CASSRDTGAYEQYF	TGTGCCAGCAGTCGGGACACCGGCGCCTACGAGCAGTACTTC
TRBV7-6	TRBD2	-	TRBJ2-2	CASSYTGGPTGELFF	TGTGCCAGCAGTTATACGGGGGGGCCCACCGGGGAGCTGTTTTTT
TRBV7-6	-	-	TRBJ2-2	CASSHRGVGTGNTGELFF	TGTGCCAGCAGCCATAGAGGTGTTGGGACCGGGAACACCGGGGAGCTGTTTTTT
TRBV29-1	-	medium-sized	TRBJ1-2	CSVKGGGTGGYTF	TGCAGCGTCAAAGGGGGAGGAACTGGGGGCTACACCTTC
TRBV9	-	-	TRBJ1-2	CASSVSGDGYTF	TGTGCCAGCAGCGTTTCGGGGGATGGCTACACCTTC
TRBV11-3	TRBD1	-	TRBJ1-5	CASSLEDRGPIVNQPQHF	TGTGCCAGCAGCCTAGAGGACAGGGGGCCAATTGTCAATCAGCCCCAGCATTTT
TRBV25-1	-	-	TRBJ1-1	CASSESIYTEAFF	TGTGCCAGCAGTGAATCTATTTACACTGAAGCTTTCTTT
TRBV27	-	once	TRBJ2-7	CASSGVGAISYEQYF	TGTGCCAGCAGTGGGGTAGGGGCGATCTCTTACGAGCAGTACTTC
TRBV6-5	-	-	TRBJ2-2	CASTPGLSNTGELFF	TGTGCCAGCACGCCGGGACTTTCGAACACCGGGGAGCTGTTTTTT
TRBV9	-	-	TRBJ2-5	CASSAAGGFGETQYF	TGTGCCAGCAGCGCCGCTGGGGGTTTTGGAGAGACCCAGTACTTC
TRBV9	-	-	TRBJ2-7	CASSVGDGGYEQYF	TGTGCCAGCAGCGTAGGTGATGGGGGTTACGAGCAGTACTTC
TRBV29-1	-	few	TRBJ1-5	CSVGDAPNQPQHF	TGCAGCGTTGGAGACGCTCCAAATCAGCCCCAGCATTTT
TRBV7-9	TRBD1	-	TRBJ2-3	CASSLQGGGTDTQYF	TGTGCCAGCAGCTTACAAGGGGGCGGCACAGATACGCAGTATTTT
TRBV5-4	-	-	TRBJ2-7	CASSLAIGEQYF	TGTGCCAGCAGCTTGGCGATCGGCGAGCAGTACTTC
TRBV7-3	-	few	TRBJ2-5	CASSLTGGPEDQYF	TGTGCCAGCAGCTTAACGGGGGGGCCGGAGGACCAGTACTTC
TRBV13	-	-	TRBJ1-1	CASSATGNTEAFF	TGTGCCAGCAGCGCTACAGGGAACACTGAAGCTTTCTTT
TRBV27	-	-	TRBJ2-2	CASSPTTATFNTGELFF	TGTGCCAGCAGTCCGACCACAGCGACCTTTAACACCGGGGAGCTGTTTTTT
TRBV6-1	-	-	TRBJ2-7	CASTGSSYEQYF	TGTGCCAGCACCGGGAGCTCCTACGAGCAGTACTTC
TRBV29-1	TRBD1	-	TRBJ1-6	CSVLQGVGSPLHF	TGCAGCGTTTTACAGGGGGTTGGGTCACCCCTCCACTTT
TRBV6-6	-	-	TRBJ1-6	CASSYSTANSPLHF	TGTGCCAGCAGTTACTCGACAGCTAATTCACCCCTCCACTTT
TRBV30	-	few	TRBJ2-2	CAQYKSGELFF	TGTGCCCAATATAAGTCCGGGGAGCTGTTTTTT
TRBV28	-	-	TRBJ1-1	CASSLDGWFPEAFF	TGTGCCAGCAGTTTAGACGGGTGGTTTCCTGAAGCTTTCTTT
TRBV2	-	-	TRBJ1-1	CASIGRRAFF	TGTGCCAGCATCGGTCGACGTGCTTTCTTT
TRBV19	TRBD1	-	TRBJ1-5	CASSMGTDNQPQHF	TGTGCCAGTAGTATGGGGACAGACAATCAGCCCCAGCATTTT
TRBV11-2	-	few	TRBJ2-7	CASSLAWDVSYEQYF	TGTGCCAGCAGCTTAGCGTGGGACGTAAGCTACGAGCAGTACTTC
TRBV2	-	few	TRBJ2-7	CASSEPRVTSYEQYF	TGTGCCAGCAGTGAACCCAGGGTTACTAGCTACGAGCAGTACTTC
TRBV6-5	-	-	TRBJ1-3	CASSPRADAGNTIYF	TGTGCCAGCAGTCCGAGAGCGGATGCCGGAAACACCATATATTTT
TRBV27	-	-	TRBJ1-2	CASSLLSGEYFGYTF	TGTGCCAGCAGTTTACTTTCAGGGGAATATTTTGGCTACACCTTC
TRBV6-5	-	-	TRBJ1-2	CASSPLRQDGYTF	TGTGCCAGCAGTCCCCTTCGACAGGATGGCTACACCTTC
TRBV4-1	TRBD1	-	TRBJ1-4	CASSQEVGQRNEKLFF	TGCGCCAGCAGCCAAGAAGTGGGACAGAGGAATGAAAAACTGTTTTTT
TRBV28	-	few	TRBJ1-3	CASSFVDSGNTIYF	TGTGCCAGCAGTTTCGTGGACTCTGGAAACACCATATATTTT